The present T cell receptor (beta chain) was sequenced within a study of blood T cell repertoires in COVID-19. TCRdb keeps only in-frame clones here, not all; method: immunoSEQ multiplex PCR. The sample lists about 260,000 clones, around 89% occurring once. This CDR3 has 13 residues. Trimming stripped 3 bases from V and 4 bases from J, with 10 bases between. From germline, CDR1 is SGHDT and CDR2 YYEEEE. This clone was picked up one time. This sequence was found in a woman between 40 and 55 years old with acute COVID-19. The chain couples TRBV5-6 to TRBJ1-2; D unresolved. Sequencing input: PBMCs or T cells enriched from blood (not recorded which). CDR3: CASSYTEGYGYTF. CDR3 sequence (DNA): TGTGCCAGCAGCTACACAGAGGGCTATGGCTACACCTTC. Combining the CDR3 with reference TRBV5-6 and TRBJ1-2 gives the whole variable domain DAGVTQSPTHLIKTRGQQVTLRCSPKSGHDTVSWYQQALGQGPQFIFQYYEEEERQRGNFPDRFSGHQFPNYSSELNVNALLLGDSALYLCASSYTEGYGYTFGSGTRLTVV.